These 5 T cell receptor beta chains were all obtained from the same sample, sequenced in a study of blood T cell repertoires in COVID-19. Generated by immunoSEQ multiplex PCR, the TCRdb table keeps only in-frame clones and is missing some. The sample includes over 250,000 clones, 88% of them seen just once. Material for sequencing was peripheral blood. The source is a woman aged 40 to 50 who had recovered from COVID-19.

The chain joins TRBV6-2 or TRBV6-3 to TRBJ2-5, with 7 positions matching TRBD1. Losses at the gene ends were 5 bases for V and 3 bases for J; bases not matched to a gene: 9. The CDR3 length is 15 residues. Germline CDR1 reads MNHEY; CDR2 reads SVGEGT. CDR3 sequence: CASSQQQGWEETQYF. In DNA, the CDR3 is TGTGCCAGCAGTCAACAACAGGGGTGGGAAGAGACCCAGTACTTC.

The chain employs TRBV5-1 and TRBJ2-1; 9 positions agree with TRBD2. The V gene's germline CDR1 is SGHRS and CDR2 YFSETQ. Germline trimming cut 0 bases from V and 5 bases from J; bases unmatched to any gene: 3. The CDR3 runs 15 residues. DNA of the CDR3: TGCGCCAGCAGCTTGGGACTAGCGGAACACAATGAGCAGTTCTTC. Translating gives CASSLGLAEHNEQFF.

The chain joins TRBV10-3 to TRBJ1-4; no reliable D call. The CDR3 extends over 14 amino acids. Per the germline V gene, CDR1 is ENHRY and CDR2 is SYGVKD. V lost 10 bases and J lost 5, with 17 bases in between. The CDR3 DNA is TGTGCCACGAGTACGTGGGCTCCCAATGAAAAACTGTTTTTT. This gives the protein CATSTWAPNEKLFF.

CDR3 bases: TGTGCCAGCAGTTACGGCCCCCACTCTGGAAACACCATATATTTT. Its protein is CASSYGPHSGNTIYF. The chain couples TRBV6-5 to TRBJ1-3, with D hard to call. Trimming took 2 bases from V and 0 from J, leaving 8 bases between them. Germline loops: CDR1 MNHEY, CDR2 SVGAGI. This CDR3 has 15 residues.

The chain joins TRBV6-5 to TRBJ1-1; possible D gene TRBD1, 5 bases. Germline values: CDR1 MNHEY, CDR2 SVGAGI. The V end lost 5 bases, the J end lost 4 bases, and 14 bases lay between the germline ends. This CDR3 contains 14 residues. This CDR3 reads CASSLARVVTEAFF. In DNA form, the CDR3 reads TGTGCCAGCAGTCTCGCCAGGGTGGTCACTGAAGCTTTCTTT.